Listed here is a single T cell receptor beta chain. Its antigen is currently not known. Per-base quality was not reported, and no clone a single base away is much larger than it. This sample was included in a study of blood T cells in healthy people across ages (dated by TCRdb to 2015 to 2017). At the level of the whole study: In model experiments, template switching captured about one uniquely barcoded TCR beta cDNA molecule for every two T cells. Using deep sequencing normalized with unique cDNA molecular identifiers, the study measured how TCR beta repertoire diversity changes with age. The donors were split into four age groups: young (average around 15 years), middle-aged (39), aged (about 56) and long-lived (approximately 80). To avoid experimental bias, donors of different ages were distributed randomly across sequencing lanes. The study analyzed two additional independent replicas of 1 million unique cDNA reads from the same blood draw for two donors, one aged 18 to 30 and one aged 80 or older.

Receptor libraries were prepared by 5' RACE. Sequenced on an Illumina HiSeq 2500. A second PCR of roughly 7 to 12 cycles was performed with a sample-barcoded 5' primer and a J-beta primer mix. Each TCR beta cDNA molecule received a unique molecular identifier from a template-switch 5' adaptor carrying 12 random nucleotides. Each sample yielded at least 2.5 million CDR3-containing paired-end reads. All of the RNA was converted into first-strand cDNA using the Mint cDNA synthesis kit, with a TRBC-specific oligonucleotide serving as the primer. After uracil-DNA glycosylase treatment, a first 18-cycle PCR used universal primers M1SS and BC2_uni_R on all cDNA. The paper's data handling went like this. For normalization, 1 million high-quality reads, each with a distinct molecular identifier, were randomly selected from each sample. Instead of being binned into consensus sequences, reads that shared molecular identifiers were thrown out. CDR3 identification, clonotype clustering and error correction used MiTCR with a Q25 quality threshold and the strictest error-elimination algorithm. A nonparametric unseen species model with Euler transformation was used to estimate a lower bound on total TCR beta diversity. In TCRdb, the public reads were trimmed at Q25 with fastp and aligned with MiXCR, with productive beta chains retained. Rows with a matching CDR3 protein are joined into one entry that keeps the most common DNA and genes. The V and J calls come from TCRdb's annotation, not from the publication. This sample comprises 700,000 or so distinct CDR3 sequences, around 38% of them detected only once. The ten largest account for around 30% of the sample.

The germline V gene (reference sequence) specifies LGHDT as CDR1 and YNNKEL as CDR2. The V end gives up 6 bases and the J end 9 bases, leaving 15 bases in the junction not matched to a gene. The cysteine opens and the phenylalanine closes a CDR3 of 16 amino acids. Only CDR3 DNA remains: 48 bases, in frame from the first base. Overall study results and their limits: A strong correlation was found between observed TCR beta diversity and the percentage of naive T cells measured by flow cytometry. Bulk unsorted PBMC profiling prevented conclusive comparison of naive and antigen-experienced compartments. Because donor CMV infection status was unknown, age-related changes in expanded clonotypes were potentially confounded. Total diversity estimates from one million sequenced T cells were considered lower bounds and underestimates. As age increased, observed TCR beta diversity per million T cells dropped in a roughly linear way, and a significant reduction was already evident by age 40. Compared with the aged group, more naive CD4+ T cells, fewer expanded clones and increased TCR diversity were shown by the long-lived group, suggesting age selection.

The approximately 39 donors, aged about 6 to 90 years, were systemically healthy Caucasian individuals from Russia. Roughly 10 milliliters of peripheral blood were drawn from each donor into EDTA-treated Vacutainer tubes. Ficoll-Paque density-gradient centrifugation was used to isolate PBMCs, with at least 7 million obtained per sample. Total RNA, at least 6 micrograms per sample, was extracted from PBMCs with Trizol reagent. For every donor, flow cytometry on a PBMC aliquot measured the percentage of naive CD45RAhigh/CD27high T cells. This sequence uses TRBV3-1 and TRBJ2-1, with 9 bases matching TRBD2. The receptor's source is a man older than 75 in good health. Sequencing was carried out using blood. The sequenced DNA: TGTGCCAGCAGACTACTAGCGGGCGCTATTCATGGTGAGCAGTTCTTC. Translated, it gives CASRLLAGAIHGEQFF.